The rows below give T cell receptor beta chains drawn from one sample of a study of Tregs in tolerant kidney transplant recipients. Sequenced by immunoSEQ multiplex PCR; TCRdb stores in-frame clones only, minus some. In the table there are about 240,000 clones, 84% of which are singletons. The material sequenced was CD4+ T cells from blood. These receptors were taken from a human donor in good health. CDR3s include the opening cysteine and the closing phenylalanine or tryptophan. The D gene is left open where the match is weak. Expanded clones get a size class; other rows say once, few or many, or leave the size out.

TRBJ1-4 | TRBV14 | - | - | TGTGCCAGCAGCCAGCACAGAACTAATGAAAAACTGTTTTTT | CASSQHRTNEKLFF
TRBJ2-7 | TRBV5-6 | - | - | TGTGCCAGCAGCTCCACTTTCTCCTACGAGCAGTACTTC | CASSSTFSYEQYF
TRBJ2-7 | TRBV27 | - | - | TGTGCCAGCAGTGTCCACAGGTCTCACTCCTACGAGCAGTACTTC | CASSVHRSHSYEQYF
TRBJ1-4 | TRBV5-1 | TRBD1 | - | TGCGCCAGCCGCGGGACAGGGTTATATGAAAAACTGTTTTTT | CASRGTGLYEKLFF
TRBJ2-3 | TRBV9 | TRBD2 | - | TGTGCCAGCAGCGTAGGGACTAGCGGTAGCACAGATACGCAGTATTTT | CASSVGTSGSTDTQYF
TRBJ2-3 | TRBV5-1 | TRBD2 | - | TGCGCCAGCGGTACTAGCGGGACTAGCACAGATACGCAGTATTTT | CASGTSGTSTDTQYF
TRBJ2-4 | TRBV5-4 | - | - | TGTGCCAGCAGCCTCCAGGGGGGCGCCAAAAACATTCAGTACTTC | CASSLQGGAKNIQYF
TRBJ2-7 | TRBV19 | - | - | TGTGCCAGTAGTCCCAAATTGAGCTCCTACGAGCAGTACTTC | CASSPKLSSYEQYF
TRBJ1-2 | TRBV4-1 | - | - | TGCGCCAGCAGCCAGGGGACAAGGGGGAGCTATGGCTACACCTTC | CASSQGTRGSYGYTF
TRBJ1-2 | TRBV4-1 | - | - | TGCGCCAGCAGCCAAGATGGACGGCCGGGGACCGGCTACACCTTC | CASSQDGRPGTGYTF
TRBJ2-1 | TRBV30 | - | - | TGTGCCTCCCGGGGCCGGGGATACAATGAGCAGTTCTTC | CASRGRGYNEQFF
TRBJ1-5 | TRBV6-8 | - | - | TGTGCCAGCAGTTTAAGGGGGGAGATCGATCAGCCCCAGCATTTT | CASSLRGEIDQPQHF
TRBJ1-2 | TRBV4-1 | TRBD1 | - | TGCGCCAGCAGCTCCCACTCCGGGACAGGGCCTGGCTACACCTTC | CASSSHSGTGPGYTF
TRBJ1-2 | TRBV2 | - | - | TGTGCCAGCAACCCCGGGGGGGAGGACTATGGCTACACCTTC | CASNPGGEDYGYTF
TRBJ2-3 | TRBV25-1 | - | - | TGTGCCAGCACCATGGGGGGTCCCACAGATACGCAGTATTTT | CASTMGGPTDTQYF
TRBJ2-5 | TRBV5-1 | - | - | TGCGCCAGCAGCGCCTCTAGCGAGGAAGAGACCCAGTACTTC | CASSASSEEETQYF
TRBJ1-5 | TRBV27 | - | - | TGTGCCAGCAGTTTTGGGGTCAATCAGCCCCAGCATTTT | CASSFGVNQPQHF
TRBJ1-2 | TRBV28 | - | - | TGTGCCAGCAGGCCAGCGGGGGATCGAAGGTACACCTTC | CASRPAGDRRYTF
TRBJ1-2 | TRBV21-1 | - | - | TGTGCCAGCAGCAAAAGAGCGACAGGGACTACGATTAACTATGGCTACACCTTC | CASSKRATGTTINYGYTF
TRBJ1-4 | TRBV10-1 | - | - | TGCGCCAGCAGTGACAGGGCCTCTGGATTGTTTTTT | CASSDRASGLFF
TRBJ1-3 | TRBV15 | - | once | TGTGCCACCAGCAGAGCTATCAGGGGCGACTCTGGAAACACCATATATTTT | CATSRAIRGDSGNTIYF
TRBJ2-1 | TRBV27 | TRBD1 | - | TGTGCCAGCAGGGTTCGGCAGGGGGCGGCCAATGAGCAGTTCTTC | CASRVRQGAANEQFF
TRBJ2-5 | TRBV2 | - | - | TGTGCCAGCAGTATAGAGGAGACCCAGTACTTC | CASSIEETQYF
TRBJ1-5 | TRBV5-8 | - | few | TGTGCCAGCAGCCGGGACACAAATCAGCCCCAGCATTTT | CASSRDTNQPQHF
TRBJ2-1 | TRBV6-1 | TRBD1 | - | TGTGCCAGCCAAATTCAGGGGGCCGAGGAGCAGTTCTTC | CASQIQGAEEQFF
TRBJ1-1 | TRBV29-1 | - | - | TGCAGCGTTGAAATGGGTAGGAGGGCTTTCTTT | CSVEMGRRAFF
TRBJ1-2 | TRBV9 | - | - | TGTGCCAGCACCACAGGGACCACATTCTATGGCTACACCTTC | CASTTGTTFYGYTF
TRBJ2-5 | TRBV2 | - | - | TGTGCCAGCAGTGACTTGCGGTCCTCCCAGGTGGAAGAGACCCAGTACTTC | CASSDLRSSQVEETQYF
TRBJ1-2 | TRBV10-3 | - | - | TGTGCCATCAGTGGGGACGGAGACTATGGCTACACCTTC | CAISGDGDYGYTF